This T cell receptor beta chain appears in the sequencing data of a study of blood T cell repertoires in COVID-19. Looking at the study overall: Sources were T cells, B-cell-depleted T cells, or PBMCs; the material itself was cDNA or gDNA.

The data were produced by immunoSEQ multiplex PCR, yet TCRdb's version contains in-frame clones alone and is incomplete. The sample holds around 250,000 clones, over 80% seen once. CDR3 length equals 15 residues. V dropped 3 bases and J dropped 0 bases, with 12 bases sitting between them. Germline assignment: CDR1 SGHTA and CDR2 FQGNSA. The TCR sequence derives from a human donor in a cohort exposed to, infected with or recovered from COVID-19 (not recorded which). The donor label of this sample is uncertain. The V gene is TRBV7-2, the J gene TRBJ2-7, with D possibly matching TRBD1 (6 bases). Specimen: PBMCs or T cells enriched from blood (not recorded which). As DNA, the CDR3 is TGTGCCAGCAGCTTCAGGGGCGTTAGCTCCTACGAGCAGTACTTC. As protein: CASSFRGVSSYEQYF. The whole variable domain, remainder taken from reference TRBV7-2 and TRBJ2-7, is GAGVSQSPSNKVTEKGKDVELRCDPISGHTALYWYRQSLGQGLEFLIYFQGNSAPDKSGLPSDRFSAERTGGSVSTLTIQRTQQEDSAVYLCASSFRGVSSYEQYFGPGTRLTVT.